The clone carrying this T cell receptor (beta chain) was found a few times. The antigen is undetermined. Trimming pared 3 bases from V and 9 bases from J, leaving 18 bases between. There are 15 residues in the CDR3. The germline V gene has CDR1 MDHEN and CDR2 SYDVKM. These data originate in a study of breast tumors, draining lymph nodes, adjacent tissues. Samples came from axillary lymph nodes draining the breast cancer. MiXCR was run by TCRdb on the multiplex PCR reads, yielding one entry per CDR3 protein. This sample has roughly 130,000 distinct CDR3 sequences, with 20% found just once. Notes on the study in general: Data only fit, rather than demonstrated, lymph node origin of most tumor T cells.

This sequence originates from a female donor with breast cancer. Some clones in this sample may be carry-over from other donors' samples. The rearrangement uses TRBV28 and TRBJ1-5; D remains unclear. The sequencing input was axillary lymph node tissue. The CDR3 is CASSFVLGLVGPQHF. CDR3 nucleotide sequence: TGTGCCAGCAGTTTTGTTCTGGGGTTGGTAGGGCCCCAGCATTTT.